This entry lists 7 T cell receptor beta chains sequenced from one sample in a study of control samples from healthy donors and cancer patients. Sequenced by immunoSEQ multiplex PCR; TCRdb stores in-frame clones only, minus some. The sample lists some 110,000 clones, over 90% seen once, with less than 3.5% in the top ten. The source material was blood. The receptor set was obtained from a man aged 25-45 years in good health.

The chain links TRBV7-9 to TRBJ2-1, with TRBD2 identical over 13 bases. The CDR3 totals 16 residues. Germline V gene sequence: CDR1 SEHNR, CDR2 FQNEAQ (reference sequence). Trimming removed 5 bases from V and 7 bases from J; junction bases left unmatched: 8. As DNA, the CDR3 is TGTGCCAGCAGCAAATCGACTAGCGGGGGGTCGAATGAGCAGTTCTTC. The encoded protein is CASSKSTSGGSNEQFF.

This chain connects TRBV5-4 to TRBJ2-1; 7 positions agree with TRBD2. Germline V gene lookup returns CDR1 SGHNT and CDR2 YYREEE (reference sequence). Unmatched junction bases numbered 3, after V lost 4 bases and J lost 5 bases. The CDR3 extends over 13 amino acids. The CDR3 nucleotides are TGTGCCAGCAGCCCCGGGACTAACAATGAGCAGTTCTTC. It encodes CASSPGTNNEQFF.

The table lists this clone with a count of one. This chain joins TRBV7-7 and TRBJ2-5; 10 bases map to TRBD2. Unmatched junction bases numbered 9, after V lost 9 bases and J lost 2 bases. Germline values: CDR1 SSHAT, CDR2 FNYEAQ (reference sequence). CDR3 length: 15 residues. CDR3 region: CASSEAGGPQETQYF. Written as DNA, the CDR3 is TGTGCCAGTTCGGAAGCGGGGGGGCCACAAGAGACCCAGTACTTC.

J is TRBJ1-1 and V is TRBV7-9; the D is unclear. Germline V lookup: CDR1 SEHNR, CDR2 FQNEAQ (reference sequence). The CDR3 contains 14 residues. Trimming shortened V by 5 bases and J by 11 bases, and 21 bases separated the two germline ends. The CDR3 protein is CASSHVADGTRAFF. The CDR3 DNA follows: TGTGCCAGCAGCCACGTGGCGGACGGTACAAGGGCTTTCTTT.

The chain links TRBV7-2 to TRBJ1-5; unclear D gene. The germline V and J ends were trimmed by 5 bases and 1 base, with 12 bases remaining between them. The CDR3 loop spans 15 amino acids. Germline assignment: CDR1 SGHTA and CDR2 FQGNSA. The CDR3: CASSPAPWSNQPQHF. CDR3 DNA: TGTGCCAGCAGCCCGGCGCCTTGGAGCAATCAGCCCCAGCATTTT.

The V and J genes are TRBV12-3 or TRBV12-4 and TRBJ2-3; TRBD2 matches at 8 bases. This CDR3 comprises 13 residues. V gave up 6 bases and J gave up 4 bases; unmatched junction bases: 3. CDR3 loop: CASSGGASDTQYF. The DNA for the CDR3 is TGTGCCAGCAGCGGGGGGGCATCAGATACGCAGTATTTT.

This clone was counted a single time. V usage is TRBV5-1 and J usage is TRBJ2-5; 7 bases map to TRBD2. V lost 2 bases to trimming and J lost 4 bases; unmatched junction nucleotides: 5. The V gene's germline CDR1 is SGHRS and CDR2 YFSETQ. The CDR3 has 14 amino acids. The CDR3 bases are TGCGCCAGCAGCTTAAGCGGGGAGAGAGAGACCCAGTACTTC. Its protein is CASSLSGERETQYF.